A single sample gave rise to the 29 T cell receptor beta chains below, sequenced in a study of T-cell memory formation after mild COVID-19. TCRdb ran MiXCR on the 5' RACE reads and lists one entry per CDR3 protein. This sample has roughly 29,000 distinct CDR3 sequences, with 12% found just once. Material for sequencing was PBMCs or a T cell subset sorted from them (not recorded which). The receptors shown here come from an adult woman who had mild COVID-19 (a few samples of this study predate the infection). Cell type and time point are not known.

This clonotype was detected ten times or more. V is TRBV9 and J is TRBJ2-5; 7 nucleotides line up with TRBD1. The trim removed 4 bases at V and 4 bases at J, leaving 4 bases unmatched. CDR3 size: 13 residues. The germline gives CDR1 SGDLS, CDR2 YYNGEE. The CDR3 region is CASSLTGLETQYF. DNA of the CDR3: TGTGCCAGCAGCTTGACAGGGTTAGAGACCCAGTACTTC.

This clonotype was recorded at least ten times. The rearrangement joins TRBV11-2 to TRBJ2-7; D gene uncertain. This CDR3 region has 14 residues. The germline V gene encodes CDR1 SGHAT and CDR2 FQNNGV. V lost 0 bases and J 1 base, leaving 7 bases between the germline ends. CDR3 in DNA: TGTGCCAGCAGCTTAGATCGGGCATCCTACGAGCAGTACTTC. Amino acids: CASSLDRASYEQYF.

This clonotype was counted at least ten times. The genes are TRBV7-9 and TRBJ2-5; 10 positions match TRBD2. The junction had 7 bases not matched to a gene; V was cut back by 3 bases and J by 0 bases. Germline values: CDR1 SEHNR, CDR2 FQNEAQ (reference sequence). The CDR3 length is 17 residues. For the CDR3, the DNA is TGTGCCAGCAGCTTTTCCTCTAGCGGGAGAAACCAAGAGACCCAGTACTTC. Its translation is CASSFSSSGRNQETQYF.

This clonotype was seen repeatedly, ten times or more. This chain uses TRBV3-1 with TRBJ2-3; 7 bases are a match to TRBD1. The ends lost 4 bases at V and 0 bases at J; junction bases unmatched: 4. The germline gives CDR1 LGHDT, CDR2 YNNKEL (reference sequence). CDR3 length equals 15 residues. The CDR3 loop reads CASSPTGTSTDTQYF. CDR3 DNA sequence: TGTGCCAGCAGCCCGACAGGGACAAGCACAGATACGCAGTATTTT.

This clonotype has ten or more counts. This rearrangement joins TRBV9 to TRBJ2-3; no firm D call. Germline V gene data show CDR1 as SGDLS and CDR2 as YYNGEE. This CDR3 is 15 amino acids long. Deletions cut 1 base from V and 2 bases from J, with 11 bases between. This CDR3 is CASSVYPWPTDTQYF. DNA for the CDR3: TGTGCCAGCAGCGTATATCCATGGCCCACAGATACGCAGTATTTT. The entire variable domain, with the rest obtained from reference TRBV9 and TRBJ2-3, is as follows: DSGVTQTPKHLITATGQRVTLRCSPRSGDLSVYWYQQSLDQGLQFLIQYYNGEERAKGNILERFSAQQFPDLHSELNLSSLELGDSALYFCASSVYPWPTDTQYFGPGTRLTVL.

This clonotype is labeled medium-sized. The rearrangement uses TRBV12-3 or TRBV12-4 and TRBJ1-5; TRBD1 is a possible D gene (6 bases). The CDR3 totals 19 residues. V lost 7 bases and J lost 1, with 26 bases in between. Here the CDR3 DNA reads TGTGCCAGCAATACATTTACCCCCGGACAGCGTGGGAGCAATCAGCCCCAGCATTTT. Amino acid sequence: CASNTFTPGQRGSNQPQHF.

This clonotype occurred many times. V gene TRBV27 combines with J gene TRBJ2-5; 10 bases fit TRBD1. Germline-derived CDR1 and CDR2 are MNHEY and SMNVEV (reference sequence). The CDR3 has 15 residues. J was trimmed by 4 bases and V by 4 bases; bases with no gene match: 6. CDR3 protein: CASSSHRDRGETQYF. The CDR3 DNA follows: TGTGCCAGCAGTTCGCACCGGGACAGGGGAGAGACCCAGTACTTC.

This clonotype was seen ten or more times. The CDR3 nucleotides are TGTGCCAGCAGTGACCGAGGGGGCGCCGGCACAGATACGCAGTATTTT. Translating gives CASSDRGGAGTDTQYF. This sequence joins TRBV6-4 and TRBJ2-3; 7 bases are a match to TRBD1. Germline loops: CDR1 MRHNA, CDR2 SNTAGT. The CDR3 has 16 residues. V lost 2 bases, J lost 1 base, and 6 bases stayed unmatched.

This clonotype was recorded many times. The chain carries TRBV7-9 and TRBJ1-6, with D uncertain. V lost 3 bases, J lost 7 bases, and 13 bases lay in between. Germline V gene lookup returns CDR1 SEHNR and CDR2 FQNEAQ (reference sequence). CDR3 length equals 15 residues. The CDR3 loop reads CASSFSISSNSPLHF. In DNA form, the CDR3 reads TGTGCCAGCAGCTTCTCCATCTCGTCCAATTCACCCCTCCACTTT.

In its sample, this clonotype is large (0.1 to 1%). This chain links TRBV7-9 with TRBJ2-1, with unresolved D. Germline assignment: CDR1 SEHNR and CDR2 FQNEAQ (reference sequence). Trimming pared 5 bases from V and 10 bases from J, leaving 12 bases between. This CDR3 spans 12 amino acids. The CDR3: CASSLLGAEQFF. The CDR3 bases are TGTGCCAGCAGCCTCCTAGGAGCCGAGCAGTTCTTC. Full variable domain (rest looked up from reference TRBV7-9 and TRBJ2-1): DTGVSQNPRHKITKRGQNVTFRCDPISEHNRLYWYRQTLGQGPEFLTYFQNEAQLEKSRLLSDRFSAERPKGSFSTLEIQRTEQGDSAMYLCASSLLGAEQFFGPGTRLTVL.

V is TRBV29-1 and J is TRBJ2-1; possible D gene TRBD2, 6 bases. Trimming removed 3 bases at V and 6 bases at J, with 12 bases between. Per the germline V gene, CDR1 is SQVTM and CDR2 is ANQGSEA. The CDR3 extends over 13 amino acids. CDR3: CSVEGDSSNEQFF. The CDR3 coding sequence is TGCAGCGTTGAGGGGGACTCTTCCAATGAGCAGTTCTTC.

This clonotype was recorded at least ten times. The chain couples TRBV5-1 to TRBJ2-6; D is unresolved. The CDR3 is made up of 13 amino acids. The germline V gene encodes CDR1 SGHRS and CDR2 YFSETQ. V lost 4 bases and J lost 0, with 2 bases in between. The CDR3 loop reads CASSVSGANVLTF. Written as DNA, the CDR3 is TGCGCCAGCAGCGTCTCTGGGGCCAACGTCCTGACTTTC.

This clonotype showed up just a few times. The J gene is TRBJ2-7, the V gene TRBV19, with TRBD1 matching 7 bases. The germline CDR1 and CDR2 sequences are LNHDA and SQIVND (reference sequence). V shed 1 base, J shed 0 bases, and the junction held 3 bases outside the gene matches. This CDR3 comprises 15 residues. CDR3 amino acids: CASSIGRGSSYEQYF. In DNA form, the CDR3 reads TGTGCCAGTAGTATAGGCAGGGGGAGCTCCTACGAGCAGTACTTC.

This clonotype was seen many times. The CDR3 DNA follows: TGTGCCAGCAAAGTCACCGGGGAGCTGTTTTTT. Protein sequence: CASKVTGELFF. The chain links TRBV6-5 to TRBJ2-2; no clear D gene. Germline CDR1 and CDR2: MNHEY and SVGAGI. The CDR3 is 11 amino acids. V lost 7 bases and J lost 4, with 4 bases in between.

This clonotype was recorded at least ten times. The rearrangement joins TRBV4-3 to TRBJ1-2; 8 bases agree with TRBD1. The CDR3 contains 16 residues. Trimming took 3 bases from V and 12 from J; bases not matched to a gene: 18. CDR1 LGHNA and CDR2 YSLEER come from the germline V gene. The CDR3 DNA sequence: TGCGCCAGCAGCCACTCCTCAGGACAGGGCGGAATAGAGCACACCTTC. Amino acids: CASSHSSGQGGIEHTF.

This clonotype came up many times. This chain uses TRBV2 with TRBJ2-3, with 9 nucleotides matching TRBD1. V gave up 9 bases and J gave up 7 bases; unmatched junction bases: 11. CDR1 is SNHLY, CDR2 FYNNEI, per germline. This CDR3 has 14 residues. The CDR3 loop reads CASQGTGSVHTQYF. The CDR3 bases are TGTGCCAGTCAAGGGACAGGGAGTGTTCATACGCAGTATTTT.

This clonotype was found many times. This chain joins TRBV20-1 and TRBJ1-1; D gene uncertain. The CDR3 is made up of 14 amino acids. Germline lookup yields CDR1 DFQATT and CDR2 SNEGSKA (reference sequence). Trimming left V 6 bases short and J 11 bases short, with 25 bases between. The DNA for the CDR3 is TGCAGTGCGCCGAGGATAGGGCGAAACTCCGACGCTTTCTTT. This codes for CSAPRIGRNSDAFF.

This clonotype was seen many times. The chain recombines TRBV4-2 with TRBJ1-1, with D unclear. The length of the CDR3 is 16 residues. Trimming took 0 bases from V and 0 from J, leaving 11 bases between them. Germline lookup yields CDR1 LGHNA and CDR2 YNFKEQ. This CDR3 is CASSQDNTNLNTEAFF. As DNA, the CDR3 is TGTGCCAGCAGCCAAGATAATACGAATTTGAACACTGAAGCTTTCTTT.

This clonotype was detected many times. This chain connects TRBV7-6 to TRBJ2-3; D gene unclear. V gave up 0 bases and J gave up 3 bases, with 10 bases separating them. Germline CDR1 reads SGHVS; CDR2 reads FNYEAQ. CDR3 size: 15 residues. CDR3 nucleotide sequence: TGTGCCAGCAGCTTAGCGGGGTTCGGAACAGATACGCAGTATTTT. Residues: CASSLAGFGTDTQYF.

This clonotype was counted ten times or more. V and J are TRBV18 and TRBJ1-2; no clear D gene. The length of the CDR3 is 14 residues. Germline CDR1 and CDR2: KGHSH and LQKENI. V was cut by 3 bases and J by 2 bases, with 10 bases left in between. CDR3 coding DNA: TGTGCCAGCTCACCTATGGCAGAGAACTATGGCTACACCTTC. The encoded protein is CASSPMAENYGYTF.

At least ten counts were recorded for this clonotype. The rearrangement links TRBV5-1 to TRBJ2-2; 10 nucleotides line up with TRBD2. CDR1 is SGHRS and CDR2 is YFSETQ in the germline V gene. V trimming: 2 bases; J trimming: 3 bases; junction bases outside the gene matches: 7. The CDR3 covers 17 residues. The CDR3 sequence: CASSFRSGGADTGELFF. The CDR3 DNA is TGCGCCAGCAGCTTCCGAAGCGGGGGGGCAGACACCGGGGAGCTGTTTTTT.

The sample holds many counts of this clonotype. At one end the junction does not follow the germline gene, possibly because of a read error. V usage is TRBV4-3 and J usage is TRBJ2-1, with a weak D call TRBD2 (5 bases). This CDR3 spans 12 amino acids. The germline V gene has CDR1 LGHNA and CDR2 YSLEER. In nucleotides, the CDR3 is TGCGCCAGCAGCCGCCGAACGGACTGGCTGATCTTC. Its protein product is CASSRRTDWLIF.

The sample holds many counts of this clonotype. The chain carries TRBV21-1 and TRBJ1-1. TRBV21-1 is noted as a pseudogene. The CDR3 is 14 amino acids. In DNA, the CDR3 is TGTGCCAGCAGCAAATTGGTCGGGGTCACTGAAGCTTTCTTT. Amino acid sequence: CASSKLVGVTEAFF.

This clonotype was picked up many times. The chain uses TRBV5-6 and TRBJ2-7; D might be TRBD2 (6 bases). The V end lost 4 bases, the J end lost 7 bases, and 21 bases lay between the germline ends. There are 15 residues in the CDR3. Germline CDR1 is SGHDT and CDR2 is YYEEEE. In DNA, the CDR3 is TGTGCCAGCAGCGGACAATTGGGACTGTCTAAAGAGCAGTACTTC. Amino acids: CASSGQLGLSKEQYF.

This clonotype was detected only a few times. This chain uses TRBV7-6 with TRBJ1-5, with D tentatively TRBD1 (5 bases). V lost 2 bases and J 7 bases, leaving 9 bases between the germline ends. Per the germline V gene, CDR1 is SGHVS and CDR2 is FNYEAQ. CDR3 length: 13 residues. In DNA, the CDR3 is TGTGCCAGCAGCTTAAGTCCAGGGCAGCCCCAGCATTTT. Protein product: CASSLSPGQPQHF.

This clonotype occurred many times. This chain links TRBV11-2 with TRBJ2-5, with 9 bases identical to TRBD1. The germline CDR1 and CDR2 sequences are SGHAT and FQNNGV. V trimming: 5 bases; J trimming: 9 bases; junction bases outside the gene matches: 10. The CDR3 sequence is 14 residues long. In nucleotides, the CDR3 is TGTGCCAGCAGCGAGTGGCGGACAGGGGCGTCCCAGTACTTC. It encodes CASSEWRTGASQYF.

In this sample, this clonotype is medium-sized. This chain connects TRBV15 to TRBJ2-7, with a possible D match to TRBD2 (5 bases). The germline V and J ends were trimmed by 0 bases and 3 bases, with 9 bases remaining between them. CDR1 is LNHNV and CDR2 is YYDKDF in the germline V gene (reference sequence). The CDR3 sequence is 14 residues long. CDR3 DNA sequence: TGTGCCACCAGCAGAGACCGGGGTAGCTACGAGCAGTACTTC. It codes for CATSRDRGSYEQYF.

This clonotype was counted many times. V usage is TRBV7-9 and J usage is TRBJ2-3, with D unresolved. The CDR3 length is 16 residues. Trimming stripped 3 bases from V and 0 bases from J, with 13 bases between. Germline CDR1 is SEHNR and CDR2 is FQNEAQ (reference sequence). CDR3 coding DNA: TGTGCCAGCAGCTTTTCGGTGAGGAGAAGCACAGATACGCAGTATTTT. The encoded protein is CASSFSVRRSTDTQYF. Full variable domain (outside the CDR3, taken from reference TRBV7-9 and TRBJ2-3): DTGVSQNPRHKITKRGQNVTFRCDPISEHNRLYWYRQTLGQGPEFLTYFQNEAQLEKSRLLSDRFSAERPKGSFSTLEIQRTEQGDSAMYLCASSFSVRRSTDTQYFGPGTRLTVL.

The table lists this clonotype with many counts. The CDR3 DNA follows: TGTGCCAGCAGCCTAGGCGGGGGAGGTTCCTACCCAGATACGCAGTATTTT. Protein: CASSLGGGGSYPDTQYF. The V and J genes are TRBV7-9 and TRBJ2-3; 7 nucleotides align to TRBD2. V shed 5 bases, J shed 4 bases, and the junction held 15 bases outside the gene matches. CDR1 is SEHNR and CDR2 is FQNEAQ in the germline V gene (reference sequence). The CDR3 contains 17 residues. Using reference TRBV7-9 and TRBJ2-3 for the parts outside the CDR3, the full variable domain is DTGVSQNPRHKITKRGQNVTFRCDPISEHNRLYWYRQTLGQGPEFLTYFQNEAQLEKSRLLSDRFSAERPKGSFSTLEIQRTEQGDSAMYLCASSLGGGGSYPDTQYFGPGTRLTVL.